These 25 T cell receptor beta chains came from one sample sequenced in a study of T cell responses to AZD1222 COVID-19 vaccine. Clones were read by immunoSEQ multiplex PCR, and TCRdb kept only the in-frame ones, dropping some. The repertoire holds some 130,000 clones, 70% to 90% seen once, with about 2% in the top ten. The sample was peripheral blood, taken on day 0 of AZD1222 vaccination. The receptors here all came from an adult in good health.

V usage is TRBV30 and J usage is TRBJ1-1; weak D call: TRBD1 (6 bases). In germline, CDR1 is GTSNPN, CDR2 SVGIG (reference sequence). Trimming shortened V by 4 bases and J by 3 bases, and 12 bases separated the two germline ends. This CDR3 region has 13 residues. This CDR3 reads CAWTLGQYTEAFF. The CDR3 region has the DNA TGTGCCTGGACTCTCGGACAGTACACTGAAGCTTTCTTT.

The V gene is TRBV27, the J gene TRBJ1-6; 10 nucleotides line up with TRBD1. Germline V gene data show CDR1 as MNHEY and CDR2 as SMNVEV (reference sequence). The trim removed 1 base at V and 9 bases at J, leaving 6 bases unmatched. CDR3 length: 16 amino acids. CDR3 nucleotides: TGTGCCAGCAGTTTATATCCGGGACAGGGGATTTCACCCCTCCACTTT. Protein: CASSLYPGQGISPLHF.

J is TRBJ1-1 and V is TRBV5-6; D unclear. The CDR3 is 12 residues long. In germline, CDR1 is SGHDT, CDR2 YYEEEE. Trimming removed 4 bases at V and 7 bases at J, with 11 bases between. The CDR3 DNA follows: TGTGCCAGCAGCCCCGGCAGGCATGAAGCTTTCTTT. It specifies CASSPGRHEAFF.

This chain links TRBV9 with TRBJ2-7; 7 bases fit TRBD1. The V gene's germline CDR1 is SGDLS and CDR2 YYNGEE. The CDR3 runs to 15 residues. V trimming: 0 bases; J trimming: 3 bases; junction bases outside the gene matches: 6. CDR3 in amino acids: CASSVDPGGIYEQYF. Written as DNA, the CDR3 is TGTGCCAGCAGCGTAGATCCAGGGGGAATCTACGAGCAGTACTTC.

V gene TRBV19 combines with J gene TRBJ2-4; TRBD2 agrees at 7 bases. Germline V gives CDR1 LNHDA, CDR2 SQIVND (reference sequence). This CDR3 comprises 19 residues. J lost 0 bases, V lost 3 bases, and 14 bases had no gene match. Here the CDR3 DNA reads TGTGCCAGTAGTATTTTGTCTAAGACGGGACTACTAGCCAAAAACATTCAGTACTTC. This sequence encodes CASSILSKTGLLAKNIQYF.

This chain uses TRBV5-6 with TRBJ1-4, with a possible D match to TRBD1 (5 bases). Trimming stripped 0 bases from V and 7 bases from J, with 10 bases between. The CDR3 is made up of 14 amino acids. Germline CDR1 and CDR2: SGHDT and YYEEEE. CDR3 sequence reads: CASSLGAGTEKLFF. The CDR3 region has the DNA TGTGCCAGCAGCTTGGGAGCAGGGACTGAAAAACTGTTTTTT. The whole variable domain, remainder taken from reference TRBV5-6 and TRBJ1-4, is DAGVTQSPTHLIKTRGQQVTLRCSPKSGHDTVSWYQQALGQGPQFIFQYYEEEERQRGNFPDRFSGHQFPNYSSELNVNALLLGDSALYLCASSLGAGTEKLFFGSGTQLSVL.

V and J are TRBV4-1 and TRBJ2-1; tentatively, D is TRBD2 (5 bases). The CDR3 contains 15 residues. With 1 base removed from V and 8 bases from J, the gap between germline ends came to 15 bases. In germline, CDR1 is MGHRA, CDR2 YSYEKL. The CDR3 nucleotides read TGCGCCAGCAGCCAAGGTGAAGGGAGTGGGTATGAGCAGTTCTTC. This gives the protein CASSQGEGSGYEQFF.

The chain combines TRBV18 with TRBJ1-2; no reliable D call. V gave up 3 bases and J gave up 0 bases, with 8 bases separating them. The CDR3 is 14 amino acids. Germline V gives CDR1 KGHSH, CDR2 LQKENI. The CDR3 reads CASSPSGANYGYTF. In DNA, the CDR3 is TGTGCCAGCTCACCCTCCGGAGCTAACTATGGCTACACCTTC.

The genes are TRBV19 and TRBJ2-3; 12 bases align to TRBD2. The CDR3 length is 14 residues. The trim removed 10 bases at V and 3 bases at J, leaving 5 bases unmatched. CDR1 is LNHDA, CDR2 SQIVND, per germline (reference sequence). DNA of the CDR3: TGTGCCACCCGACTAGCGGGAGCGACAGATACGCAGTATTTT. Protein product: CATRLAGATDTQYF.

V and J are TRBV3-1 (or the pseudogene TRBV3-2) and TRBJ1-5; D call uncertain. Germline CDR1 is LGHDT and CDR2 is YNNKEL (reference sequence). The V gene lost 1 base and the J gene lost 4 bases, with 5 bases spanning the gap. This CDR3 has 13 residues. Here the CDR3 reads CASSQGANQPQHF. CDR3 DNA: TGTGCCAGCAGCCAAGGAGCGAATCAGCCCCAGCATTTT.

The rearrangement uses TRBV7-9 and TRBJ1-2; D is undetermined. There are 13 residues in the CDR3. Deletions cut 0 bases from V and 6 bases from J, with 8 bases between. CDR1 SEHNR and CDR2 FQNEAQ come from the germline V gene (reference sequence). CDR3 protein: CASSLAADHGYTF. The CDR3, as DNA: TGTGCCAGCAGCTTAGCGGCCGACCATGGCTACACCTTC.

This chain links TRBV3-1 (or the pseudogene TRBV3-2) with TRBJ2-1; D possibly corresponds to TRBD2 (6 bases). The length of the CDR3 is 14 residues. The germline gives CDR1 LGHDT, CDR2 YNNKEL (reference sequence). Trimming removed 4 bases from V and 9 bases from J, with 16 bases in between. The CDR3 region is CASSLSQAGREQFF. The CDR3, as DNA: TGTGCCAGCAGCCTAAGCCAGGCGGGGCGTGAGCAGTTCTTC.

This clone has more than one count but fewer than ten. V and J are TRBV6-5 and TRBJ2-1; 7 bases fit TRBD2. The CDR3 is 14 amino acids. Germline V gives CDR1 MNHEY, CDR2 SVGAGI. Germline trimming cut 5 bases from V and 5 bases from J; bases unmatched to any gene: 6. CDR3 in amino acids: CASSLGGRHNEQFF. The CDR3 DNA reads TGTGCCAGCAGTCTCGGGGGGAGGCACAATGAGCAGTTCTTC.

The count of this clone is one. This chain connects TRBV2 to TRBJ1-1; D call uncertain. The CDR3 spans 15 residues. CDR1 and CDR2 from the germline V gene are SNHLY and FYNNEI. V was trimmed by 2 bases and J by 0 bases, leaving 10 bases between them. As DNA, the CDR3 is TGTGCCAGCAGTGAAATTGTGACTTTGAACACTGAAGCTTTCTTT. Translation: CASSEIVTLNTEAFF. Filled out from reference TRBV2 and TRBJ1-1, the complete variable domain reads EPEVTQTPSHQVTQMGQEVILRCVPISNHLYFYWYRQILGQKVEFLVSFYNNEISEKSEIFDDQFSVERPDGSNFTLKIRSTKLEDSAMYFCASSEIVTLNTEAFFGQGTRLTVV.

This chain links TRBV7-3 with TRBJ2-1; TRBD1 matches at 10 bases. The CDR3 runs 14 residues. The V segment lost 5 bases and the J segment 9 bases; nucleotides outside the gene matches: 7. The germline CDR1 and CDR2 sequences are SGHTA and FQGTGA. In DNA form, the CDR3 reads TGTGCCAGCAGCCCGGGGACAGGGGTCGGTGAGCAGTTCTTC. Protein: CASSPGTGVGEQFF.

The rearrangement links TRBV5-1 to TRBJ1-3, with 8 bases lining up with TRBD1. Unmatched junction bases numbered 0, after V lost 4 bases and J lost 3 bases. CDR1 SGHRS and CDR2 YFSETQ come from the germline V gene. The CDR3 runs 13 residues. In nucleotides, the CDR3 is TGCGCCAGCAGCGACAGGGGTGGAAACACCATATATTTT. Protein: CASSDRGGNTIYF.

V gene TRBV7-9 combines with J gene TRBJ2-1; the D gene could be TRBD1 or TRBD2 (6 bases each). V lost 1 base and J lost 7, with 11 bases in between. Germline assignment: CDR1 SEHNR and CDR2 FQNEAQ (reference sequence). This CDR3 contains 14 residues. CDR3 region: CASSLEQGTNEQFF. The CDR3 DNA sequence: TGTGCCAGCAGCTTAGAGCAGGGGACTAATGAGCAGTTCTTC.

This clone appeared a single time. The chain joins TRBV7-6 to TRBJ2-1; D call uncertain. The CDR3 has 15 residues. Germline-derived CDR1 and CDR2 are SGHVS and FNYEAQ. V was cut by 2 bases and J by 0 bases, with 8 bases left in between. The CDR3 sequence: CASSLPGSSYNEQFF. CDR3 nucleotides: TGTGCCAGCAGCTTACCTGGAAGCTCCTACAATGAGCAGTTCTTC.

The rearrangement links TRBV7-3 to TRBJ2-3; 10 bases fit TRBD2. Germline V lookup: CDR1 SGHTA, CDR2 FQGTGA. V was clipped by 4 bases and J by 5 bases; unmatched bases: 9. CDR3 length: 16 residues. CDR3 amino acids: CASSWDRTSGQDTQYF. The CDR3 DNA follows: TGTGCCAGCAGCTGGGATCGGACTAGCGGACAAGATACGCAGTATTTT.

The chain carries TRBV5-1 and TRBJ2-4; 7 nucleotides agree with TRBD2. CDR1 SGHRS and CDR2 YFSETQ come from the germline V gene. With 2 bases clipped from V and 2 bases from J, the junction kept 7 bases outside the gene matches. This CDR3 contains 16 residues. CDR3 in amino acids: CASSFNSGPTKNIQYF. The CDR3 DNA is TGCGCCAGCAGCTTTAATAGCGGGCCAACCAAAAACATTCAGTACTTC.

The chain carries TRBV30 and TRBJ1-1; D gene uncertain. This CDR3 has 11 residues. Trimming took 0 bases from V and 7 from J, leaving 6 bases between them. Germline V gene sequence: CDR1 GTSNPN, CDR2 SVGIG (reference sequence). The CDR3, as DNA: TGTGCCTGGAGTGTATCCCTTGAAGCTTTCTTT. It yields the protein CAWSVSLEAFF.

This clone was seen a few times. The V gene is TRBV5-5, the J gene TRBJ1-2; a weak D match, TRBD1 (5 bases). V gave up 3 bases and J gave up 4 bases, with 22 bases separating them. In germline, CDR1 is SGHKS, CDR2 YYEKEE (reference sequence). This CDR3 comprises 17 residues. The CDR3 is CASSSGQGPTAGYGYTF. CDR3 in DNA: TGTGCCAGCAGCTCCGGTCAGGGCCCCACCGCAGGCTATGGCTACACCTTC.

CDR3 sequence: CASSRDSHGQPQHF. In DNA, the CDR3 is TGTGCCAGCAGCAGAGACTCGCATGGGCAGCCCCAGCATTTT. The V call is TRBV28, the J call TRBJ1-5, with D uncertain. V lost 6 bases and J 7 bases, leaving 16 bases between the germline ends. Germline V gives CDR1 MDHEN, CDR2 SYDVKM. The CDR3 spans 14 residues.

This chain uses TRBV9 with TRBJ1-3; D is perhaps TRBD1 (6 bases). The ends were cut back, 3 bases at V and 8 bases at J, with 18 bases in the middle. Germline lookup yields CDR1 SGDLS and CDR2 YYNGEE. The CDR3 length is 15 residues. Here the CDR3 DNA reads TGTGCCAGCAGCGAAACCGGGACACTGTTCGACACCATATATTTT. Its translation: CASSETGTLFDTIYF.

This rearrangement joins TRBV4-2 to TRBJ1-3; the D gene is possibly TRBD1 (5 bases). CDR1 is LGHNA and CDR2 is YNFKEQ in the germline V gene. V lost 1 base and J 0 bases, leaving 13 bases between the germline ends. This CDR3 is built from 17 residues. CDR3 region: CASSQAGGGGSGNTIYF. The CDR3 nucleotides read TGTGCCAGCAGCCAAGCCGGCGGGGGAGGCTCTGGAAACACCATATATTTT.